The clone carrying this TCR beta chain was counted between two and nine times. Its matching antigen is unknown. The same CDR3 is also encoded by other DNA sequences in this sample. This specimen belongs to a study of shared clonotypes between healthy human individuals. Study information: Used for every donor were three CD4 naive, three CD4 memory, two CD8 naive and one CD8 memory plate. Findings and limits, study-wide: The sharing of approximately 4.6% of naive CD4 clonotypes was seen across a handful of donors. Larger estimated richness was generally recorded for naive subsets relative to memory subsets.

In the sorted-subset replicate PCRs, approximately 200 ng DNA, 25,000 to 30,000 T cell genomes, was used. TCRdb's table, derived via immunoSEQ multiplex PCR, lists solely in-frame clones and lacks some. The repertoire has some 980,000 clones, about three quarters of them found once; the top ten carry roughly 1.5%. The V gene's germline CDR1 is GTSNPN and CDR2 SVGIG (reference sequence). V gave up 0 bases and J gave up 6 bases, with 3 bases separating them. The CDR3 sequence is 11 residues long. Sequencing was carried out using memory CD4+ T cells sorted from blood. Subset indicated: CD45RA-negative fraction. V gene TRBV30 combines with J gene TRBJ1-3, with no clear D. The origin of this receptor is a man younger than 30 in good health. The DNA of the CDR3 is TGTGCCTGGAGTGTGGTAAACACCATATATTTT. It specifies CAWSVVNTIYF.